The clone carrying this TCR beta chain came up a few times. Its antigen remains unidentified. This record comes from a study of T-cell memory formation after mild COVID-19. About the research overall: Largely donor-specific sequence clusters came from two donors. Study outcomes and limitations: Shrinking CD4+ clones resided mostly in CM and EM, and CD8+ ones in EMRA. Balance between CD4 and CD8 was seen in clones contracting day 15 to 85, and a CD4+ lean was seen in later expanders.

Trimming removed 8 bases from V and 7 bases from J, with 15 bases in between. CDR3 length: 12 amino acids. Germline assignment: CDR1 SEHNR and CDR2 FQNEAQ (reference sequence). Constant-segment primers served in 5'RACE that generated TCR alpha and TCR beta cDNA libraries bearing sample barcodes and UMIs. TCRdb reprocessed the 5' RACE reads with MiXCR, giving one entry per CDR3 protein. Of about 320,000 distinct CDR3 sequences in the sample, 13% to 15% were seen once. The sequence came from a man between 18 and 35 years old who had mild COVID-19 (a few samples of this study predate the infection). Cell type and time point are not known. Sequenced input: PBMCs or a T cell subset sorted from them (not recorded which). This chain joins TRBV7-9 and TRBJ2-7; possibly TRBD1 for D (6 bases). The CDR3 loop is CASGQSAGEQYF. DNA for the CDR3: TGTGCCAGCGGACAGTCTGCTGGGGAGCAGTACTTC.